The next 17 T cell receptor beta chains were all read from a single sample in a study of shared clonotypes between healthy human individuals (dated by TCRdb to 2020 to 2022). Preparation of the library involved the immunoSEQ multiplex PCR assay. Held by TCRdb, this immuneACCESS table contains in-frame sequences only and omits some clones. Under half of the omission traces to an unresolved V gene where checked; the cause of the rest is unknown. The sample table lists some 980,000 clones, less than 85% of them with a count of one. Roughly 1.5% of the sample is held by the ten biggest clonotypes. The specimen was memory CD4+ T cells sorted from blood. The sample's cell subset or site label, in plain terms: CD45RA-negative fraction. Source of these receptors: a man aged 18 to 29 in good health.

CDR3 in amino acids: CASSFSSRAAHEAFF. CDR3 bases: TGTGCCAGCAGCTTTTCATCGAGGGCCGCACATGAAGCTTTCTTT. J is TRBJ1-1 and V is TRBV9; D is ambiguous. The CDR3 has 15 residues. V lost 4 bases to trimming and J lost 7 bases, with 20 bases between them. Germline assignment: CDR1 SGDLS and CDR2 YYNGEE.

The chain combines TRBV7-6 with TRBJ1-3, with no clear D. V shed 5 bases and J shed 0 bases, with 14 bases lying between them. Germline V gene lookup returns CDR1 SGHVS and CDR2 FNYEAQ. The CDR3 contains 16 residues. The CDR3 loop reads CASSPTPGTSGNTIYF. The CDR3 DNA follows: TGTGCCAGCAGCCCAACGCCGGGTACCTCTGGAAACACCATATATTTT. Together with reference TRBV7-6 and TRBJ1-3, the CDR3 gives the full variable domain: GAGVSQSPRYKVTKRGQDVALRCDPISGHVSLYWYRQALGQGPEFLTYFNYEAQQDKSGLPNDRFSAERPEGSISTLTIQRTEQRDSAMYRCASSPTPGTSGNTIYFGEGSWLTVV.

The chain is built from TRBV7-9 and TRBJ2-7; D gene uncertain. The CDR3 has 12 residues. V lost 5 bases and J 5 bases, leaving 10 bases between the germline ends. The germline V gene encodes CDR1 SEHNR and CDR2 FQNEAQ (reference sequence). CDR3 coding DNA: TGTGCCAGCAGCCGCGGCAGAGACGAGCAGTACTTC. Encoded protein: CASSRGRDEQYF.

This clone was seen more than once but under ten times. The chain links TRBV5-6 to TRBJ2-1, with D perhaps TRBD1 or TRBD2 (5 bases each). This CDR3 region has 15 residues. V lost 0 bases and J lost 0, with 7 bases in between. Germline lookup yields CDR1 SGHDT and CDR2 YYEEEE. CDR3 loop: CASSLGGASYNEQFF. The CDR3 DNA follows: TGTGCCAGCAGCTTGGGAGGGGCCTCCTACAATGAGCAGTTCTTC.

CDR3 nucleotides: TGCGCCAGCAGCGCGTTAGGGAAGAACACTGAAGCTTTCTTT. Amino acid sequence: CASSALGKNTEAFF. The chain has TRBV5-1 and TRBJ1-1; the D is unclear. V lost 4 bases to trimming and J lost 1 base, with 11 bases between them. The CDR3 consists of 14 residues. Germline CDR1 and CDR2: SGHRS and YFSETQ.

This chain uses TRBV10-3 with TRBJ2-2; D ambiguous. This CDR3 is built from 13 residues. The V end was cut by 10 bases, the J end by 5 bases, with 14 bases between. Germline CDR1 and CDR2: ENHRY and SYGVKD. This chain's CDR3 is CATSLHPTGELFF. DNA of the CDR3: TGTGCCACCTCTTTACACCCGACCGGGGAGCTGTTTTTT.

The CDR3 is CSVASRGTAITDTQYF. The DNA for the CDR3 is TGCAGCGTCGCATCAAGAGGGACCGCTATCACAGATACGCAGTATTTT. The chain uses TRBV29-1 and TRBJ2-3; possibly TRBD1 or TRBD2 for D (5 bases each). The CDR3 is made up of 16 amino acids. Germline values: CDR1 SQVTM, CDR2 ANQGSEA. Trimming cost V 6 bases and J 2 bases, with 21 bases left between them.

V and J are TRBV5-1 and TRBJ2-5, with 7 positions matching TRBD1. Germline assignment: CDR1 SGHRS and CDR2 YFSETQ. The CDR3 totals 14 residues. The V and J ends lost 6 bases and 5 bases, in that order; junction bases with no gene match: 10. The CDR3 sequence is CASTILTGFETQYF. DNA of the CDR3: TGCGCCAGCACAATATTGACAGGGTTCGAGACCCAGTACTTC. Together with reference TRBV5-1 and TRBJ2-5, the CDR3 gives the full variable domain: KAGVTQTPRYLIKTRGQQVTLSCSPISGHRSVSWYQQTPGQGLQFLFEYFSETQRNKGNFPGRFSGRQFSNSRSEMNVSTLELGDSALYLCASTILTGFETQYFGPGTRLLVL.

This clone occurred a few times. This chain links TRBV6-5 with TRBJ1-2; TRBD1 matches 8 bases. CDR3 length equals 14 residues. The junction had 11 bases not matched to a gene; V was cut back by 6 bases and J by 8 bases. The germline V gene has CDR1 MNHEY and CDR2 SVGAGI. The CDR3 loop reads CASRPQGAVGGYTF. DNA of the CDR3: TGTGCCAGCAGGCCCCAGGGGGCAGTGGGAGGCTACACCTTC.

The V gene is TRBV19, the J gene TRBJ2-7, with 13 bases lining up with TRBD2. This CDR3 has 15 residues. The germline CDR1 and CDR2 sequences are LNHDA and SQIVND (reference sequence). With V trimmed by 1 base and J by 5 bases, 2 bases remained unmatched. As DNA, the CDR3 is TGTGCCAGTAGTATAGGGACTAGCGGGAGTAACGAGCAGTACTTC. Translating gives CASSIGTSGSNEQYF.

This clone has a handful of counts. The rearrangement uses TRBV9 and TRBJ1-1, with 9 bases identical to TRBD1. Germline V gene data show CDR1 as SGDLS and CDR2 as YYNGEE. V lost 3 bases to trimming and J lost 3 bases; unmatched junction nucleotides: 6. This CDR3 is built from 15 residues. The CDR3, as DNA: TGTGCCAGCAGCGCTGGGACAGGGAGTTACACTGAAGCTTTCTTT. Translation gives CASSAGTGSYTEAFF.

This sequence joins TRBV7-2 and TRBJ2-7, with 8 bases identical to TRBD1. Germline V gene sequence: CDR1 SGHTA, CDR2 FQGNSA. The V and J ends lost 5 bases and 7 bases, in that order; junction bases with no gene match: 7. The CDR3 runs to 13 residues. The CDR3 region has the DNA TGTGCCAGCAGCGGACAGGGCGGAGGGGAGCAGTACTTC. Residues: CASSGQGGGEQYF.

The chain uses TRBV5-1 and TRBJ1-6; TRBD1 aligns across 11 bases. Per germline, CDR1 SGHRS and CDR2 YFSETQ. This CDR3 region has 17 residues. V was pared by 1 base and J by 7 bases, with 7 bases of the junction left unmatched. The CDR3: CASSLSLGQGANSPLHF. The DNA of the CDR3 is TGCGCCAGCAGCTTGTCCCTTGGACAGGGGGCGAATTCACCCCTCCACTTT.

The chain combines TRBV5-6 with TRBJ2-5; 7 positions agree with TRBD2. V shed 0 bases and J 12 bases; nucleotides not matched to a gene: 14. The V gene's germline CDR1 is SGHDT and CDR2 YYEEEE. The CDR3 covers 15 residues. The CDR3 DNA reads TGTGCCAGCAGCTTGGAAACCGGGAGGAGCACAGTGGAGTACTTC. Protein sequence: CASSLETGRSTVEYF.

The chain joins TRBV18 to TRBJ2-7; D is undetermined. Per germline, CDR1 KGHSH and CDR2 LQKENI. V lost 6 bases and J lost 5, with 11 bases in between. There are 12 residues in the CDR3. The CDR3 coding sequence is TGTGCCAGCTCCAGGTCTCCTAACGAGCAGTACTTC. It specifies CASSRSPNEQYF.

The rearrangement uses TRBV7-2 and TRBJ2-5; 13 nucleotides align to TRBD2. The CDR3 has 16 residues. CDR1 SGHTA and CDR2 FQGNSA come from the germline V gene. J lost 5 bases, V lost 5 bases, and 8 bases had no gene match. CDR3: CASSPGLAGVPETQYF. CDR3 coding DNA: TGTGCCAGCAGCCCCGGACTAGCGGGGGTTCCGGAGACCCAGTACTTC.

The rearrangement uses TRBV27 and TRBJ2-7; D may be TRBD1 (5 bases). This CDR3 has 13 amino acids. Looked up from germline, CDR1 is MNHEY and CDR2 is SMNVEV (reference sequence). The V end was cut by 9 bases, the J end by 3 bases, with 15 bases between. This CDR3 reads CASSLGRYYEQYF. The CDR3, as DNA: TGTGCCAGTTCGCTGGGGCGGTACTACGAGCAGTACTTC.